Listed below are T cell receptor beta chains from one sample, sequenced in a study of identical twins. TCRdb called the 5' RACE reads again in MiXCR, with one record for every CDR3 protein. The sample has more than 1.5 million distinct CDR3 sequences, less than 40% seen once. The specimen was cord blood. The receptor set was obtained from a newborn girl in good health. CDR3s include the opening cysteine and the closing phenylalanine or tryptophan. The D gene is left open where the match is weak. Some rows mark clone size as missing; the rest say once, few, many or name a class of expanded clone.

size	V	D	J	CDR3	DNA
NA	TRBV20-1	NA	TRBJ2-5	CSARLVGGNEQYF	TGCAGTGCTAGGCTAGTTGGGGGCAATGAGCAGTACTTC
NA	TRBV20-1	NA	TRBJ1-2	CSASSHALPNYGYTF	TGCAGTGCTAGTTCCCACGCTCTTCCTAACTATGGCTACACCTTC
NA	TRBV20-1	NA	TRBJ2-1	CSARGDEGYNEQFF	TGCAGTGCTAGAGGGGACGAGGGGTACAATGAGCAGTTCTTC
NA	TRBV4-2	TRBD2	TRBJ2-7	CASSQDAGGLSCEQYF	TGTGCCAGCAGCCAAGACGCGGGGGGTTTATCCTGCGAGCAGTACTTC
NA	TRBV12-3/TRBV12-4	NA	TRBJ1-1	CASSSTARGLFSNTEAFF	TGTGCCAGCAGTTCCACCGCTAGGGGACTTTTCTCGAACACTGAAGCTTTCTTT
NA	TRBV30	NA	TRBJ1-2	CAWSPGPANYGYTF	TGTGCCTGGAGCCCAGGGCCAGCTAACTATGGCTACACCTTC
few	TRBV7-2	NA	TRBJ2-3	CASSLGTLAATQYF	TGTGCCAGCAGCTTAGGGACACTCGCTGCTACGCAGTATTTT
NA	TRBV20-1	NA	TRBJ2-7	CSAPTSIYEQYF	TGCAGTGCCCCGACTAGTATCTACGAGCAGTACTTC
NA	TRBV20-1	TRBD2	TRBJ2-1	CSARSGISYNEQFF	TGCAGTGCTAGAAGCGGGATCTCTTACAATGAGCAGTTCTTC
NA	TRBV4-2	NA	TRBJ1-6	CASSQESVRGNSPLHF	TGTGCCAGCAGCCAAGAATCAGTCAGGGGTAATTCACCCCTCCACTTT
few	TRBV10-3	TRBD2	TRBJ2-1	CAISEASGLANEQFF	TGTGCCATCAGTGAAGCCTCGGGACTAGCAAATGAGCAGTTCTTC
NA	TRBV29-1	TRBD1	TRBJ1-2	CSVFGTGWGPYGYTF	TGCAGCGTTTTTGGGACAGGGTGGGGACCCTATGGCTACACCTTC
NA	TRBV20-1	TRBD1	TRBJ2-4	CSARGWDRGPLAKNIQYF	TGCAGTGCTAGGGGGTGGGACAGGGGCCCCTTAGCCAAAAACATTCAGTACTTC
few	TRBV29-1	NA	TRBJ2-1	CSASGSPSYNEQFF	TGCAGCGCCTCCGGGTCCCCCTCCTACAATGAGCAGTTCTTC
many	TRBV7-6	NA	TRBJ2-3	CASSLIPHADTQYF	TGTGCCAGCAGCTTAATACCTCACGCTGATACGCAGTATTTT
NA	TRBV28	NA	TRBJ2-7	CASSLYGVVQTYEQYF	TGTGCCAGCAGTTTATATGGGGTAGTTCAAACCTACGAGCAGTACTTC
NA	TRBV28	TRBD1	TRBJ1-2	CASSWGQGLSFNYGYTF	TGTGCCAGCAGTTGGGGACAGGGTCTTTCCTTTAACTATGGCTACACCTTC
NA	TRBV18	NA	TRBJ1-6	CASSDRTGSPLHF	TGTGCCAGCTCAGACAGGACGGGATCACCCCTCCACTTT
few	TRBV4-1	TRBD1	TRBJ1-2	CASSQPARTGGYGYTF	TGCGCCAGCAGCCAACCTGCCCGGACAGGGGGCTATGGCTACACCTTC
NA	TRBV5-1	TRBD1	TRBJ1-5	CASSLGDRNQPQHF	TGCGCCAGCAGCTTGGGGGACAGAAATCAGCCCCAGCATTTT
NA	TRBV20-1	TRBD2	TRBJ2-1	CSAKTSGGYYNEQFF	TGCAGTGCTAAGACTAGCGGGGGCTATTACAATGAGCAGTTCTTC
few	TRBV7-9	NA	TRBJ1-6	CASSLLPAYNSPLHF	TGTGCCAGCAGCTTACTGCCAGCCTATAATTCACCCCTCCACTTT
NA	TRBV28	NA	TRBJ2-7	CASSFKQQGGEQYF	TGTGCCAGCAGTTTCAAACAACAGGGCGGCGAGCAGTACTTC
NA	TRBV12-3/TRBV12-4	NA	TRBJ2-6	CASSLNGAFGANVLTF	TGTGCCAGCAGTTTGAATGGGGCGTTTGGGGCCAACGTCCTGACTTTC
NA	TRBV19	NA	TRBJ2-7	CASTAGSSYNEQYF	TGTGCCAGTACCGCGGGGAGCTCCTACAATGAGCAGTACTTC
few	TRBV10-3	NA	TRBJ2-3	CAISEARRTQYF	TGTGCCATCAGTGAAGCTAGGAGAACGCAGTATTTT
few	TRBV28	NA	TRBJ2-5	CASSLIGAGITETQYF	TGTGCCAGCAGTTTAATAGGGGCGGGCATTACGGAGACCCAGTACTTC
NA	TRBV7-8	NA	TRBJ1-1	CASSLVTGRLNTEAFF	TGTGCCAGCAGCTTAGTGACTGGGCGGTTGAACACTGAAGCTTTCTTT
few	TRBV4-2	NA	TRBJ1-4	CASSQDSYFREGNEKLFF	TGTGCCAGCAGCCAAGATTCATACTTCAGGGAGGGGAATGAAAAACTGTTTTTT
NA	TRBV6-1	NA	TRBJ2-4	CASSRAYPTGTKNIQYF	TGTGCCAGCAGCCGCGCGTATCCAACAGGGACCAAAAACATTCAGTACTTC
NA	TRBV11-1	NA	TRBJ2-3	CASSRNGLISTDTQYF	TGTGCCAGCAGCCGGAACGGACTAATCAGCACAGATACGCAGTATTTT
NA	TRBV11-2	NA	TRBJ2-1	CASSYKFDVPNEQFF	TGTGCCAGCAGCTACAAATTCGACGTGCCCAATGAGCAGTTCTTC
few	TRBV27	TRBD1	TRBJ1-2	CASSRGALGGYTF	TGTGCCAGCAGCAGGGGGGCCTTGGGAGGCTACACCTTC
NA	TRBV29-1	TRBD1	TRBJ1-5	CSVVDRTGNQPQHF	TGCAGCGTGGTGGACAGGACAGGGAATCAGCCCCAGCATTTT
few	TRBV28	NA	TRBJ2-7	CASTNTRGAGSYEQYF	TGTGCCAGCACCAACACAAGGGGCGCGGGCTCCTACGAGCAGTACTTC
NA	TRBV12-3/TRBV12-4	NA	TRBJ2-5	CASSFDRYQETQYF	TGTGCCAGCAGTTTCGACAGGTACCAAGAGACCCAGTACTTC